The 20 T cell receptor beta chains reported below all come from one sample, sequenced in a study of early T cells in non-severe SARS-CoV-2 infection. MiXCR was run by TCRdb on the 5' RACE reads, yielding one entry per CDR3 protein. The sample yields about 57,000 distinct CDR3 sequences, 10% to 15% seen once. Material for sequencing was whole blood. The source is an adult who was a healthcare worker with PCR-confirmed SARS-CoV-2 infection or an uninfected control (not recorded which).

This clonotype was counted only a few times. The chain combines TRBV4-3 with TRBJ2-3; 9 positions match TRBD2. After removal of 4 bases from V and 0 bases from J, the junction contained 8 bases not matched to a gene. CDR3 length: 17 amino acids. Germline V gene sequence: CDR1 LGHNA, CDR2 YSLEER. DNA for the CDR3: TGCGCCAGCAGCCCAACGGGACTAGCCCTCAGCACAGATACGCAGTATTTT. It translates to CASSPTGLALSTDTQYF.

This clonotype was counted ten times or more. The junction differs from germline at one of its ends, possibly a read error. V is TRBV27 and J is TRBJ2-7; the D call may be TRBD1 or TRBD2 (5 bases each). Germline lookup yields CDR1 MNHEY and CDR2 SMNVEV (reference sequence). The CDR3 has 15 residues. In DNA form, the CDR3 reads TGTGCCAGCAGTTTTTCCGGGACGGCTTCCTTCGAGCAGTACTTC. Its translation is CASSFSGTASFEQYF.

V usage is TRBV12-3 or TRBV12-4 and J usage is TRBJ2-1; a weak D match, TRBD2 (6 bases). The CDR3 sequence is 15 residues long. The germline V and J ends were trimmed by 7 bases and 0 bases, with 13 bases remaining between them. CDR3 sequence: CASIPRGSSYNEQFF. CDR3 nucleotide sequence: TGTGCCAGCATCCCCCGGGGGAGCTCCTACAATGAGCAGTTCTTC.

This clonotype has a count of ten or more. Here the CDR3 reads CASSLEGASGNQPQHF. The CDR3 nucleotides read TGTGCCAGCAGCCTCGAGGGGGCAAGTGGCAATCAGCCCCAGCATTTT. The rearrangement joins TRBV7-2 to TRBJ1-5; 7 bases line up with TRBD1. The CDR3 runs to 16 residues. Germline V gene sequence: CDR1 SGHTA, CDR2 FQGNSA. Trimming at V came to 5 bases and at J to 2 bases, leaving 9 bases not matched to a gene.

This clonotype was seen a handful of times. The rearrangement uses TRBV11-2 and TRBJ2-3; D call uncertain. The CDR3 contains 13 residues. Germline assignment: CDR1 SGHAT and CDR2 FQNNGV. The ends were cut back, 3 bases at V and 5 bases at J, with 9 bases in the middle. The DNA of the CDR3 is TGTGCCAGCAGCTTGAACATGGGAGATACGCAGTATTTT. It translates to CASSLNMGDTQYF.

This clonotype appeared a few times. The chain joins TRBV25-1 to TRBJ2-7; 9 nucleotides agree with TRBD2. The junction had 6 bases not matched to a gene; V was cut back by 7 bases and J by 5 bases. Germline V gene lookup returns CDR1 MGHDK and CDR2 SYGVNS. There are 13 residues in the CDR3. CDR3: CASTPGLANEQYF. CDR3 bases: TGTGCCAGCACCCCGGGACTAGCTAACGAGCAGTACTTC.

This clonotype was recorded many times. As DNA, the CDR3 is TGTGCCAGCTCACCGACCGCGAACACCGGGGAGCTGTTTTTT. Translated, it gives CASSPTANTGELFF. V gene TRBV18 combines with J gene TRBJ2-2; the D is unclear. The CDR3 loop spans 14 amino acids. V lost 3 bases, J lost 0 bases, and 5 bases lay in between. Germline assignment: CDR1 KGHSH and CDR2 LQKENI.

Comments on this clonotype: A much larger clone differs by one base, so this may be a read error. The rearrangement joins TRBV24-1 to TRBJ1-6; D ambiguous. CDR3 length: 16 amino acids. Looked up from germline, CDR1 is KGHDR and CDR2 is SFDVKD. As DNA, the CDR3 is TGTGCCATCGCCCTAGGGCCGGGATCCTTTAATTCACCCCTCCACTTT. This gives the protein CAIALGPGSFNSPLHF.

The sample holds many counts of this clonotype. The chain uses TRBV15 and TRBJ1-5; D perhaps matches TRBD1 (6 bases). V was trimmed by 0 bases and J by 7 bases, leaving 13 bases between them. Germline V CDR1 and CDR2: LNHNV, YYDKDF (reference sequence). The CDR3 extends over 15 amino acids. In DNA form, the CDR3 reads TGTGCCACCAGCAGAGATAAGGGGGGATGGCAGCCCCAGCATTTT. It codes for CATSRDKGGWQPQHF.

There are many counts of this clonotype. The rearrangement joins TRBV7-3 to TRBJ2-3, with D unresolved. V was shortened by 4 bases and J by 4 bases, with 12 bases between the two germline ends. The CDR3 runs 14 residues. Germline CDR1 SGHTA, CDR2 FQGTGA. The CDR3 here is CASSSTIGADTQYF. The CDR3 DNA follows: TGTGCCAGCAGCTCTACCATCGGCGCAGATACGCAGTATTTT.

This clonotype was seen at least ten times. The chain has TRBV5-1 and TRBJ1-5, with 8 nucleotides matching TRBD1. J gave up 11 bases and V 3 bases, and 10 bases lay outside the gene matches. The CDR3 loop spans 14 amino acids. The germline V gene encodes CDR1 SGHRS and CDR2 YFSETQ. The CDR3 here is CASSYGQGGSAQHF. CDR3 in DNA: TGCGCCAGCAGCTATGGACAGGGTGGCTCTGCCCAGCATTTT.

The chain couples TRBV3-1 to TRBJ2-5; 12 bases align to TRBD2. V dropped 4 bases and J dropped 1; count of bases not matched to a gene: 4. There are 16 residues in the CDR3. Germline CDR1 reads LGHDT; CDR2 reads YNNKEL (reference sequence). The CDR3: CASSPTSGGPQETQYF. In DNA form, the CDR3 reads TGTGCCAGCAGCCCGACTAGCGGGGGCCCCCAAGAGACCCAGTACTTC.

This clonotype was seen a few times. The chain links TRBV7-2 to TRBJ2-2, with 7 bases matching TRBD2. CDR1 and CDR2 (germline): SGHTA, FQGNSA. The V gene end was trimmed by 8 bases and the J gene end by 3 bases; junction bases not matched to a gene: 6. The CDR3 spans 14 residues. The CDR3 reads CASLERGYTGELFF. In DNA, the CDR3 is TGTGCCAGCCTGGAGCGGGGATACACCGGGGAGCTGTTTTTT.

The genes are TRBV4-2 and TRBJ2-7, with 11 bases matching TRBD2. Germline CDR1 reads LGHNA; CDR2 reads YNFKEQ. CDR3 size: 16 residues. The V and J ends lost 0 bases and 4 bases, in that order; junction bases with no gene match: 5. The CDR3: CASSQDWTSGYYEQYF. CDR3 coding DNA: TGTGCCAGCAGCCAAGATTGGACTAGCGGGTATTACGAGCAGTACTTC.

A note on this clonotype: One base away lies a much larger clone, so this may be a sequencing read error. The CDR3 here is CASSTTAGTDFMGRETQYF. DNA of the CDR3: TGTGCCAGCAGCACTACTGCCGGGACTGACTTCATGGGACGAGAGACCCAGTACTTC. The genes are TRBV7-9 and TRBJ2-5; D may be TRBD2 (6 bases). The V and J ends lost 5 bases and 4 bases respectively, with 29 bases between them. This CDR3 contains 19 residues. Germline V gene data show CDR1 as SEHNR and CDR2 as FQNEAQ (reference sequence).

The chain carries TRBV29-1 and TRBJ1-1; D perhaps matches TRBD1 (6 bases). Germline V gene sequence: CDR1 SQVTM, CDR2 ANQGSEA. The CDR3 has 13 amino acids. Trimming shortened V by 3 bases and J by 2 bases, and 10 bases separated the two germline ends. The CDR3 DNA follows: TGCAGCGTTGAGGGGGGACAAAACACTGAAGCTTTCTTT. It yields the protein CSVEGGQNTEAFF.

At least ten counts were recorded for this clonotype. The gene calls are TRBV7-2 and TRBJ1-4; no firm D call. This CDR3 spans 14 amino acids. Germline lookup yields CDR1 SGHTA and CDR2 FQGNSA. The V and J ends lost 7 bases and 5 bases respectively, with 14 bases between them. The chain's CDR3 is CASTPPWINEKLFF. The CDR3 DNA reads TGTGCCAGCACTCCCCCCTGGATAAATGAAAAACTGTTTTTT.

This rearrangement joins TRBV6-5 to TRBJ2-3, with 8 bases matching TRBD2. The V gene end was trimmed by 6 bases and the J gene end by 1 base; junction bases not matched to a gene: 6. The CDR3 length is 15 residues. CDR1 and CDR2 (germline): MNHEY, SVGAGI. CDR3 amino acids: CASRTGTRRTDTQYF. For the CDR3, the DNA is TGTGCCAGCAGGACCGGGACTAGACGCACAGATACGCAGTATTTT.

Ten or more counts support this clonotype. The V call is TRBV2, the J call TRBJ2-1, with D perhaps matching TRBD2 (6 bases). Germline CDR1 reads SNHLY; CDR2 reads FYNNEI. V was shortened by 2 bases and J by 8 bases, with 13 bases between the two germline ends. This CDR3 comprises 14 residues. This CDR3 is CASSETSRVDEQFF. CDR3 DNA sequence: TGTGCCAGCAGTGAAACTAGCCGAGTCGATGAGCAGTTCTTC.

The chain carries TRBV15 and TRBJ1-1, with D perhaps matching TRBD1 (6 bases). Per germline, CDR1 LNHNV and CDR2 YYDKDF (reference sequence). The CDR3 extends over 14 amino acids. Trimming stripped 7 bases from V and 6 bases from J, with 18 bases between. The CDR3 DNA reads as TGTGCCACCAACAGTGGGGGGCGGGTCTCTGAAGCTTTCTTT. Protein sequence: CATNSGGRVSEAFF.